This is a list of T cell receptor beta chains from one sample in a study of T cells expressing NK-cell markers. TCRdb re-analyzed the 5' RACE reads; it lists each CDR3 protein once, without DNA. The listing records 300,000 to 500,000 distinct CDR3 sequences. Sequenced input: blood T cells: a sorted CD56 or NKG2C T cell subset, CD4+ or CD8+ T cells, or bulk PBMC T cells (not recorded which). These receptors were collected from a woman aged 50 to 60 in good health. Each CDR3 is given with its conserved first and last residue.

j_gene: TRBJ2-1
v_gene: TRBV24-1
CDR3aa: CATSDSSSGRAYNEQFF

j_gene: TRBJ2-7
v_gene: TRBV20-1
CDR3aa: CSAAPGGYEQYF

j_gene: TRBJ2-7
v_gene: TRBV5-1
CDR3aa: CASSLWADEQYF

j_gene: TRBJ2-1
v_gene: TRBV2
CDR3aa: CARRQLAGGNEQFF

j_gene: TRBJ2-7
v_gene: TRBV6-6
CDR3aa: CASSGRGTSGRDEQYF

j_gene: TRBJ2-5
v_gene: TRBV5-1
CDR3aa: CASSSSGTGARETQYF

j_gene: TRBJ1-1
v_gene: TRBV11-2
CDR3aa: CASSRIRDRESHEAFF

j_gene: TRBJ2-1
v_gene: TRBV7-9
CDR3aa: CASSLSGNIYGDGNEQFF

j_gene: TRBJ2-3
v_gene: TRBV25-1
CDR3aa: CASSQVYTQYF

j_gene: TRBJ2-7
v_gene: TRBV12-3/TRBV12-4
CDR3aa: CASSPSGLAGVRYF

j_gene: TRBJ2-1
v_gene: TRBV12-3/TRBV12-4
CDR3aa: CASSLGPGGGWQFF

j_gene: TRBJ2-3
v_gene: TRBV11-2
CDR3aa: CASSLGSGTGDTQYF

j_gene: TRBJ1-2
v_gene: TRBV12-3/TRBV12-4
CDR3aa: CASTAGGLFDYTF

j_gene: TRBJ2-6
v_gene: TRBV20-1
CDR3aa: CSAPQGSGANVLTF

j_gene: TRBJ2-3
v_gene: TRBV11-2
CDR3aa: CASSFRRLDTQYF

j_gene: TRBJ2-7
v_gene: TRBV4-1
CDR3aa: CASSLRDGPYEQYF

j_gene: TRBJ2-3
v_gene: TRBV5-5
CDR3aa: CASSFSAGIFADTQYF

j_gene: TRBJ2-1
v_gene: TRBV4-1
CDR3aa: CASSREGNVPYNEQFF

j_gene: TRBJ2-3
v_gene: TRBV24-1
CDR3aa: CATSDPGLAGADTQYF

j_gene: TRBJ2-1
v_gene: TRBV7-3
CDR3aa: CASSLVPGLGANEQFF

j_gene: TRBJ2-7
v_gene: TRBV5-1
CDR3aa: CASSLDKGYQQYF

j_gene: TRBJ2-1
v_gene: TRBV27
CDR3aa: CASSPDIRVYNEQFF

j_gene: TRBJ1-6
v_gene: TRBV12-3/TRBV12-4
CDR3aa: CASSPPGGLNSPLHF

j_gene: TRBJ2-2
v_gene: TRBV12-3/TRBV12-4
CDR3aa: CASSLGGAGGELFF

j_gene: TRBJ1-4
v_gene: TRBV19
CDR3aa: CASSTPGTRATNEKLFF

j_gene: TRBJ2-2
v_gene: TRBV5-1
CDR3aa: CASSLLYRGSGTGELFF

j_gene: TRBJ2-7
v_gene: TRBV19
CDR3aa: CASSPSGISYEQYF

j_gene: TRBJ2-2
v_gene: TRBV10-3
CDR3aa: CAISEAGSAGELFF

j_gene: TRBJ2-3
v_gene: TRBV20-1
CDR3aa: CSAFRADTQYF

j_gene: TRBJ2-1
v_gene: TRBV7-2
CDR3aa: CASGSLWGRADSNEQFF

j_gene: TRBJ2-1
v_gene: TRBV4-2
CDR3aa: CASSGQPGNEQFF

j_gene: TRBJ2-1
v_gene: TRBV15
CDR3aa: CATTQDGNEQFF

j_gene: TRBJ2-1
v_gene: TRBV7-2
CDR3aa: CASSPTSGNLEQFF

j_gene: TRBJ2-1
v_gene: TRBV12-3/TRBV12-4
CDR3aa: CASRAAEDPFF

j_gene: TRBJ2-5
v_gene: TRBV28
CDR3aa: CASSYIQAGGAQYF

j_gene: TRBJ2-7
v_gene: TRBV7-2
CDR3aa: CASSLTSGSRNEQYF

j_gene: TRBJ2-1
v_gene: TRBV5-5
CDR3aa: CASSFGWPSGRPGEQFF